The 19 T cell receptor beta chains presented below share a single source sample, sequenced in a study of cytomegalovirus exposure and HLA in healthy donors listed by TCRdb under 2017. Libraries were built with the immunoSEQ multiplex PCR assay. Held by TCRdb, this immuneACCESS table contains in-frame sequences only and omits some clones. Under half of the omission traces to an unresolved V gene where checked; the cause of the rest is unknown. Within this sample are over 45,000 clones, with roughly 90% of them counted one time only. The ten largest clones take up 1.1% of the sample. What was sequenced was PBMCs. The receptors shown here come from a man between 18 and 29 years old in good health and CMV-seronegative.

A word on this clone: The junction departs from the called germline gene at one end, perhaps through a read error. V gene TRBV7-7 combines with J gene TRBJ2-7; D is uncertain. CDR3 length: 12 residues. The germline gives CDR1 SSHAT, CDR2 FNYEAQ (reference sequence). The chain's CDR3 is CASSSLQNEQYF. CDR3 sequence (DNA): TGTGCTAGCAGCTCCCTTCAGAACGAGCAGTACTTC.

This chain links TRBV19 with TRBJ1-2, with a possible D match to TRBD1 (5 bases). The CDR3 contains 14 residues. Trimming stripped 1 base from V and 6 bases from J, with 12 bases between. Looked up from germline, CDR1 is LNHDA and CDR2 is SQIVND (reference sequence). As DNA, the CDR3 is TGTGCCAGTAGTATAGGGGAGGGGCGTCATGGCTACACCTTC. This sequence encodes CASSIGEGRHGYTF. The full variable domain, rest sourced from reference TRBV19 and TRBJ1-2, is DGGITQSPKYLFRKEGQNVTLSCEQNLNHDAMYWYRQDPGQGLRLIYYSQIVNDFQKGDIAEGYSVSREKKESFPLTVTSAQKNPTAFYLCASSIGEGRHGYTFGSGTRLTVV.

CDR3 residues: CASSQGSLADYNEQFF. The CDR3 coding sequence is TGTGCCAGCAGCCAAGGGTCGCTAGCGGACTACAATGAGCAGTTCTTC. This rearrangement joins TRBV4-2 to TRBJ2-1; TRBD2 matches at 7 bases. The CDR3 has 16 amino acids. Germline V CDR1 and CDR2: LGHNA, YNFKEQ. The ends lost 1 base at V and 3 bases at J; junction bases unmatched: 6.

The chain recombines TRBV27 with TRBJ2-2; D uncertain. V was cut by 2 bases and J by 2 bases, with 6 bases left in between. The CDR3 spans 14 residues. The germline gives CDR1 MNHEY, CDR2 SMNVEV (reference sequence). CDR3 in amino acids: CASSLALNTGELFF. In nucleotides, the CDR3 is TGTGCCAGCAGTTTAGCCCTAAACACCGGGGAGCTGTTTTTT.

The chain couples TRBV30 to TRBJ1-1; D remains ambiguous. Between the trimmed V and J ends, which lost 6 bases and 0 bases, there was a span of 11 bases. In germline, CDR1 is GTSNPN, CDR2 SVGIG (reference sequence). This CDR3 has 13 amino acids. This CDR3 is CACRGSLNTEAFF. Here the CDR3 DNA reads TGTGCCTGCCGAGGTTCATTGAACACTGAAGCTTTCTTT.

The CDR3 DNA follows: TGTGCCAGCAGTTACATTGACAGGGGTGGGGATGGCTACACCTTC. This gives the protein CASSYIDRGGDGYTF. The rearrangement joins TRBV6-5 to TRBJ1-2, with TRBD1 matching 8 bases. Germline CDR1 MNHEY, CDR2 SVGAGI. This CDR3 has 15 residues. J was trimmed by 6 bases and V by 2 bases; bases with no gene match: 8.

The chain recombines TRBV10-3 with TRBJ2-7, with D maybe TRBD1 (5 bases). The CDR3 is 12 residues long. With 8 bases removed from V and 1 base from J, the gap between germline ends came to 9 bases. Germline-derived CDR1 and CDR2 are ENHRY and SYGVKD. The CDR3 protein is CAIGAQSYEQYF. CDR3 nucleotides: TGTGCCATCGGGGCACAGTCCTACGAGCAGTACTTC.

CDR3 amino acids: CASQAGGGNEQFF. The CDR3 coding sequence is TGTGCCAGCCAAGCGGGAGGGGGCAATGAGCAGTTCTTC. The V and J genes are TRBV2 and TRBJ2-1; TRBD2 matches at 10 bases. The trim removed 8 bases at V and 6 bases at J, leaving 4 bases unmatched. CDR1 is SNHLY and CDR2 is FYNNEI in the germline V gene. The CDR3 length is 13 residues.

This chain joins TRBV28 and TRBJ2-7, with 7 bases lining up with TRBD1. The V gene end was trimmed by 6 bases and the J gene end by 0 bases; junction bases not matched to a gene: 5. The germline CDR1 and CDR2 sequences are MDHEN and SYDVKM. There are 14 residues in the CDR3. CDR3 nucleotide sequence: TGTGCCAGCAGAGCGACAGGGAGCTCCTACGAGCAGTACTTC. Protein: CASRATGSSYEQYF.

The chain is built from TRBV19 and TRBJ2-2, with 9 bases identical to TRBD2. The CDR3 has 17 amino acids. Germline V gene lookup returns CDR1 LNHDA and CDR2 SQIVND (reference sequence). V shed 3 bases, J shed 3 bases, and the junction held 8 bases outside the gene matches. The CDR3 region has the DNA TGTGCCAGTAGTATCATATTGGGCGGGAGGGACACCGGGGAGCTGTTTTTT. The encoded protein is CASSIILGGRDTGELFF.

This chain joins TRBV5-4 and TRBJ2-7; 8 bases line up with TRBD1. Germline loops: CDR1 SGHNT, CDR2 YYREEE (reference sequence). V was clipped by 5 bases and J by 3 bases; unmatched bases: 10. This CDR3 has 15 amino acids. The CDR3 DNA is TGTGCCAGCAGTCGTAACAGGGGGAGTAGCTACGAGCAGTACTTC. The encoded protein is CASSRNRGSSYEQYF.

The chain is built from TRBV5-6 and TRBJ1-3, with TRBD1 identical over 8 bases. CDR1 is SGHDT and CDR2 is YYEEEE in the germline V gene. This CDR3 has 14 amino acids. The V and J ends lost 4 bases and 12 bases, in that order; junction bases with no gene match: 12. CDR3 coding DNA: TGTGCCAGCAGCCCGGACAGGGTACAAAGGTGCATATATTTT. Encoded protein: CASSPDRVQRCIYF.

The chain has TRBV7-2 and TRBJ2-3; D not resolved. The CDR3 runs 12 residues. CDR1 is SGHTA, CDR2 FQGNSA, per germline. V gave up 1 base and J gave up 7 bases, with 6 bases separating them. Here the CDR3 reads CASSLDKYTQYF. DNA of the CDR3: TGTGCCAGCAGCTTAGATAAATATACGCAGTATTTT.

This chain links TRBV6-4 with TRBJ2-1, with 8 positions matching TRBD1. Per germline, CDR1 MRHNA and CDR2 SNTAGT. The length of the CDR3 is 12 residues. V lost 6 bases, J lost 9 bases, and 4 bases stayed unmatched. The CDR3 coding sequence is TGTGCCAGCAGCGAAGACAGGGGTGAGCAGTTCTTC. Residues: CASSEDRGEQFF.

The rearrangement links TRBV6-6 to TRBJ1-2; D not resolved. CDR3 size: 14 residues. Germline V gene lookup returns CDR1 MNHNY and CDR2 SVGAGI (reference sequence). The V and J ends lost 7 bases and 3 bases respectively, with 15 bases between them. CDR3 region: CASKLGNHHYGYTF. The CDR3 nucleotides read TGTGCCAGCAAACTCGGTAATCATCACTATGGCTACACCTTC.

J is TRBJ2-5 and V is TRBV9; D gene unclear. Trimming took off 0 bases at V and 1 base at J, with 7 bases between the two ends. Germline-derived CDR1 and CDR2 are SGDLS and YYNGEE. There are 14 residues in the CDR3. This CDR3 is CASSVGPGQETQYF. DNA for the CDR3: TGTGCCAGCAGCGTAGGCCCGGGCCAAGAGACCCAGTACTTC.

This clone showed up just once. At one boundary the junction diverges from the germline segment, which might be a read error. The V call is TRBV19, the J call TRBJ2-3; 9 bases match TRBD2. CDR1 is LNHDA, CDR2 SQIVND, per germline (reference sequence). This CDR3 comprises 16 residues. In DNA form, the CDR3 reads TGTGCCAGTGGGATTAGCGGGAGTGGGAACACAGACACGCAGTATTTT. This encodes CASGISGSGNTDTQYF.

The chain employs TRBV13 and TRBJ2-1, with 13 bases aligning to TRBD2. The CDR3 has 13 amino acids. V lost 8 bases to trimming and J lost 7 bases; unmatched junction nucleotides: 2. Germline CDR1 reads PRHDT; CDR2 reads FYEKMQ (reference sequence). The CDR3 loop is CASRTSGGNEQFF. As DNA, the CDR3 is TGTGCCAGCCGGACTAGCGGGGGTAATGAGCAGTTCTTC.

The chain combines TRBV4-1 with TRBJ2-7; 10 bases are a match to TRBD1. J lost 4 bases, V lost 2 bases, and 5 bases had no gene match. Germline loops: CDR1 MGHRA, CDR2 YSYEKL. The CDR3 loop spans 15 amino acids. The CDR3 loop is CASSQRDRGQYEQYF. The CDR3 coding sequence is TGCGCCAGCAGCCAACGGGACAGGGGACAATACGAGCAGTACTTC.